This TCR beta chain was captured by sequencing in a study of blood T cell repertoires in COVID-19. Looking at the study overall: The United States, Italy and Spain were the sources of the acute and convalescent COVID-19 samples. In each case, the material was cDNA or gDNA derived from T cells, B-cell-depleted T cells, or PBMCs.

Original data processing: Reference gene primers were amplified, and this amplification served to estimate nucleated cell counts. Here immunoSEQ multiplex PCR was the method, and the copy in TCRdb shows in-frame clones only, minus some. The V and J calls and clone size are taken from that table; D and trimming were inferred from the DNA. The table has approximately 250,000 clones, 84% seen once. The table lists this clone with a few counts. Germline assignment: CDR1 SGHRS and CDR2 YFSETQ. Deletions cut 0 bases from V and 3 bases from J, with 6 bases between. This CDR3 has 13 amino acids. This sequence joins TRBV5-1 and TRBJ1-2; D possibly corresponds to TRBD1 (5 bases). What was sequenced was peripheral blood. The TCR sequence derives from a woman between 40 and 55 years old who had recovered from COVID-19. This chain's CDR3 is CASSLVGDYGYTF. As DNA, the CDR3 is TGCGCCAGCAGCTTGGTAGGGGACTATGGCTACACCTTC. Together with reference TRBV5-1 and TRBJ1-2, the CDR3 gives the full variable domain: KAGVTQTPRYLIKTRGQQVTLSCSPISGHRSVSWYQQTPGQGLQFLFEYFSETQRNKGNFPGRFSGRQFSNSRSEMNVSTLELGDSALYLCASSLVGDYGYTFGSGTRLTVV.